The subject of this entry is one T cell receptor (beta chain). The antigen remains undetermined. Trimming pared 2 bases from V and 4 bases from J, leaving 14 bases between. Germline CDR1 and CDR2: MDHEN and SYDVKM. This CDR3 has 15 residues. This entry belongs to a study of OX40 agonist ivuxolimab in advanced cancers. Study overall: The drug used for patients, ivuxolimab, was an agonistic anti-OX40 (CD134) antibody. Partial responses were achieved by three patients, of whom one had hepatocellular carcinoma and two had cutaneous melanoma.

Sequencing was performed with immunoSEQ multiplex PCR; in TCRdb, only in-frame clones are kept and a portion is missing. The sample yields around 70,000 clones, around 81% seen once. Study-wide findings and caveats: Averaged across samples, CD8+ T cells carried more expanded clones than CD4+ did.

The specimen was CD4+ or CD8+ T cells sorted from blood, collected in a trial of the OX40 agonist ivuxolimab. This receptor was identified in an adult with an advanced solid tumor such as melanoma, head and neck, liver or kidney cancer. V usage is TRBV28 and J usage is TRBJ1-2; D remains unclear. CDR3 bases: TGTGCCAGCAGTTTAGACCAGAACCCCGGCTATGGCTACACCTTC. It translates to CASSLDQNPGYGYTF.